These T cell receptor beta chains were read from a single sample in a study of T-cell reconstitution after alpha-beta-depleted transplantation in children. TCRdb reprocessed the PCR reads via MiXCR and lists one record per CDR3 protein. The data hold around 300,000 distinct CDR3 sequences, with around 9.1% observed a single time. The specimen comprised PBMCs, sampled before TCRalphabeta/CD19-depleted stem cell transplant. These receptors came from a boy in the first two years of life with acute myeloid leukemia, due to receive a stem cell transplant. Each CDR3 is given with its conserved first and last residue. A D gene is named only where the DNA matches it firmly. Clone size is not always given. Where it is, it says once, few, many or a class for expanded clones.

>TRBJ1-1|-|many|TRBV18
CAISPAGGDTEAFF
TGTGCCATCTCACCAGCGGGGGGTGACACTGAAGCTTTCTTT
>TRBJ2-7|TRBD1|-|TRBV11-2
CASSPSPGQGNEQYF
TGTGCCAGCAGCCCGAGTCCGGGACAGGGGAACGAGCAGTACTTC
>TRBJ2-2|TRBD2|many|TRBV29-1
CSVVTSGNGELFF
TGCAGCGTTGTAACTAGCGGGAACGGGGAGCTGTTTTTT
>TRBJ2-1|TRBD1|many|TRBV29-1
CSVGTGGSYNEQFF
TGCAGCGTTGGGACAGGGGGTAGTTACAATGAGCAGTTCTTC
>TRBJ2-6|-|many|TRBV11-3
CASSSFDSGANVLTF
TGTGCCAGCAGCTCGTTCGACTCTGGGGCCAACGTCCTGACTTTC
>TRBJ2-5|-|-|TRBV12-3/TRBV12-4
CASSLAGGGDGETQYF
TGTGCCAGCAGTTTAGCAGGAGGGGGCGATGGAGAGACCCAGTACTTC
>TRBJ2-1|TRBD2|many|TRBV4-3
CASSQGTSSYNEQFF
TGCGCCAGCAGCCAAGGGACTAGTTCCTACAATGAGCAGTTCTTC
>TRBJ2-1|TRBD1|few|TRBV23-1
CASSQKDRGKFF
TGCGCCAGCAGTCAAAAAGACAGGGGAAAGTTCTTC
>TRBJ2-7|TRBD1|many|TRBV10-3
CAISQTPGQGAYEQYF
TGTGCCATCAGCCAAACTCCGGGACAGGGTGCCTACGAGCAGTACTTC
>TRBJ2-3|TRBD1|few|TRBV28
CASSLIQGAVGDTQYF
TGTGCCAGCAGCCTAATACAGGGGGCGGTTGGAGATACGCAGTATTTT
>TRBJ2-7|-|many|TRBV6-6
CASSYYRDEQYF
TGTGCCAGCAGTTACTATCGGGACGAGCAGTACTTC
>TRBJ2-1|TRBD1|many|TRBV5-6
CASSSLDRVPYNEQFF
TGTGCCAGCAGCTCCCTAGACAGGGTTCCCTACAATGAGCAGTTCTTC
>TRBJ2-7|TRBD1|many|TRBV24-1
CAPYRDRVSYEQYF
TGTGCCCCCTACCGGGACAGAGTCTCCTACGAGCAGTACTTC
>TRBJ2-3|TRBD2|many|TRBV6-1
CASSPRAGGSPDTQYF
TGTGCCAGCAGTCCCAGAGCGGGAGGATCCCCGGATACGCAGTATTTT
>TRBJ2-7|TRBD1|-|TRBV12-3/TRBV12-4
CASSLGTGPLYEQYF
TGTGCCAGCAGTTTAGGGACAGGGCCTTTATACGAGCAGTACTTC
>TRBJ2-4|-|many|TRBV4-1
CASSHNWGKNIQYF
TGCGCCAGCAGCCACAATTGGGGCAAAAACATTCAGTACTTC
>TRBJ2-5|-|many|TRBV18
CASSPQQETQYF
TGTGCCAGCTCACCTCAACAAGAGACCCAGTACTTC
>TRBJ2-3|TRBD2|many|TRBV3-1
CASSQGLASSTDTQYF
TGTGCCAGCAGCCAGGGACTAGCGTCTAGCACAGATACGCAGTATTTT
>TRBJ2-5|TRBD2|few|TRBV19
CASSMGGDRETQYF
TGTGCCAGTAGTATGGGGGGGGACCGGGAGACCCAGTACTTC
>TRBJ2-5|TRBD1|many|TRBV7-2
CASSWDRRGETQYF
TGTGCCAGCAGCTGGGACAGGCGCGGAGAGACCCAGTACTTC
>TRBJ2-3|-|many|TRBV18
CASSPLEGDTQYF
TGTGCCAGCTCCCCACTAGAAGGAGATACGCAGTATTTT
>TRBJ1-2|-|many|TRBV10-3
CAIMEGDYGYTF
TGTGCCATCATGGAGGGGGACTATGGCTACACCTTC
>TRBJ2-1|-|few|TRBV7-9
CASSLGADRSYNEQFF
TGTGCCAGCAGCTTAGGGGCAGACCGCTCCTACAATGAGCAGTTCTTC
>TRBJ2-3|-|many|TRBV24-1
CATSADWTVPDTQYF
TGTGCCACCAGTGCGGATTGGACGGTCCCAGATACGCAGTATTTT
>TRBJ2-5|TRBD1|many|TRBV10-3
CAISGTGGETQYF
TGTGCCATCAGTGGAACAGGGGGGGAGACCCAGTACTTC
>TRBJ2-5|-|many|TRBV2
CASSGGLFQETQYF
TGTGCCAGCAGTGGGGGACTGTTCCAAGAGACCCAGTACTTC
>TRBJ2-2|-|few|TRBV29-1
CSVRSYPTGELFF
TGCAGCGTGCGGTCGTACCCCACCGGGGAGCTGTTTTTT
>TRBJ2-2|-|many|TRBV20-1
CSARGEGDTGELFF
TGCAGTGCTCGCGGGGAAGGGGACACCGGGGAGCTGTTTTTT
>TRBJ1-3|-|few|TRBV28
CASYKGSSGNTIYF
TGTGCCAGCTATAAGGGAAGCTCTGGAAACACCATATATTTT
>TRBJ2-7|TRBD1|many|TRBV5-1
CASSLQGAKYYEQYF
TGCGCCAGCAGCTTACAGGGGGCAAAATACTACGAGCAGTACTTC
>TRBJ2-1|-|-|TRBV5-1
CASRLAGEQFF
TGCGCCAGCAGACTGGCTGGTGAGCAGTTCTTC
>TRBJ2-7|-|-|TRBV6-5
CASSYTTRISEQYF
TGTGCCAGCAGTTACACAACTAGAATCAGTGAGCAGTACTTC
>TRBJ2-5|TRBD2|few|TRBV6-2/TRBV6-3
CATAGREDGETQYF
TGTGCCACCGCGGGGCGGGAGGATGGAGAGACCCAGTACTTC
>TRBJ2-7|TRBD1|-|TRBV24-1
CATSLTGTYEQYF
TGTGCCACCAGCCTGACAGGGACCTACGAGCAGTACTTC
>TRBJ1-6|-|-|TRBV3-1
CASSQGGISPLHF
TGTGCCAGCAGCCAAGGAGGGATCTCACCCCTCCACTTT
>TRBJ1-2|-|many|TRBV12-3/TRBV12-4
CASTSRQNWEGYTF
TGTGCCAGCACTAGCCGACAGAATTGGGAGGGCTACACCTTC
>TRBJ2-5|-|many|TRBV5-1
CASSRQGGKETQYF
TGCGCCAGCAGCCGACAGGGAGGGAAAGAGACCCAGTACTTC
>TRBJ1-6|TRBD1|few|TRBV19
CASSQGDREDNSPLHF
TGTGCCAGTAGTCAGGGTGACAGGGAGGATAATTCACCCCTCCACTTT
>TRBJ2-7|TRBD2|many|TRBV6-5
CASGSSGTRAYEQYF
TGTGCCAGCGGCTCCTCCGGGACTAGAGCCTACGAGCAGTACTTC
>TRBJ2-1|TRBD2|many|TRBV6-4
CASSPGLAGGTLYNEQFF
TGTGCCAGCAGTCCGGGACTAGCGGGAGGGACCCTCTACAATGAGCAGTTCTTC
>TRBJ1-2|-|many|TRBV29-1
CSVEGPLYGQLNYGYTF
TGCAGCGTTGAGGGGCCCCTTTACGGACAGCTCAACTATGGCTACACCTTC
>TRBJ1-1|TRBD1|many|TRBV7-2
CASSLVGTGGKGTEAFF
TGTGCCAGCAGCTTAGTCGGGACAGGGGGCAAGGGGACTGAAGCTTTCTTT
>TRBJ2-5|-|many|TRBV18
CASSPLAQETQYF
TGTGCCAGCTCACCACTAGCGCAGGAGACCCAGTACTTC
>TRBJ2-2|TRBD1|few|TRBV18
CASSPRSGTGDGELFF
TGTGCCAGCTCACCAAGATCCGGGACAGGGGACGGGGAGCTGTTTTTT
>TRBJ2-1|TRBD2|-|TRBV27
CASSSELAGVYNEQFF
TGTGCCAGCAGTTCCGAACTAGCGGGGGTATACAATGAGCAGTTCTTC
>TRBJ2-3|TRBD2|few|TRBV12-3/TRBV12-4
CASSFGGLGTDTQYF
TGTGCCAGCAGTTTCGGGGGGTTGGGCACAGATACGCAGTATTTT
>TRBJ1-1|-|many|TRBV7-8
CASSFSPGPQNTEAFF
TGTGCCAGCAGCTTCTCTCCGGGACCGCAGAACACTGAAGCTTTCTTT
>TRBJ2-3|-|many|TRBV28
CASSPLGSTTDTQYF
TGTGCCAGCAGTCCTCTAGGCAGTACCACAGATACGCAGTATTTT
>TRBJ2-1|-|many|TRBV23-1
CASSQSRGSYNEQFF
TGCGCCAGCAGTCAATCGAGGGGCTCCTACAATGAGCAGTTCTTC
>TRBJ2-3|TRBD1|many|TRBV20-1
CSASGTGLDTQYF
TGCAGTGCTTCCGGGACAGGGTTGGATACGCAGTATTTT
>TRBJ2-5|-|many|TRBV20-1
CSGLAKETQYF
TGCAGTGGTCTAGCGAAAGAGACCCAGTACTTC
>TRBJ2-5|-|many|TRBV7-8
CASSFGSYQETQYF
TGTGCCAGCAGCTTCGGGAGTTACCAAGAGACCCAGTACTTC
>TRBJ1-1|TRBD1|few|TRBV20-1
CSARDLTAGGTEAFF
TGCAGTGCTAGAGATCTTACCGCAGGGGGCACTGAAGCTTTCTTT
>TRBJ2-7|-|-|TRBV20-1
CSARPLGGTYEQYF
TGCAGTGCCAGACCCCTCGGGGGAACCTACGAGCAGTACTTC
>TRBJ1-1|-|few|TRBV6-5
CASSYSVGGRTEAFF
TGTGCCAGCAGTTACTCCGTGGGAGGGCGGACTGAAGCTTTCTTT
>TRBJ1-6|TRBD1|few|TRBV28
CASSFDRERGSPLHF
TGTGCCAGCAGTTTCGACAGGGAAAGGGGTTCACCCCTCCACTTT
>TRBJ1-5|TRBD1|many|TRBV7-9
CASSSTGTGFNQPQHF
TGTGCCAGCAGTTCTACCGGGACAGGGTTCAATCAGCCCCAGCATTTT
>TRBJ2-5|-|many|TRBV18
CASSPPRSQETQYF
TGTGCCAGCTCACCACCTAGGAGCCAAGAGACCCAGTACTTC
>TRBJ1-2|-|few|TRBV5-1
CASSGGDGYTF
TGCGCCAGCAGCGGCGGAGATGGCTACACCTTC